This is a list of T cell receptor beta chains from one sample in a study of OX40 agonist ivuxolimab in advanced cancers. Some clones are missing from TCRdb's copy, which holds only in-frame ones; the method was immunoSEQ multiplex PCR. The data contain 40,000 to 50,000 clones, roughly 90% of them singletons. Sequencing used CD4+ or CD8+ T cells sorted from blood, obtained in a trial of the OX40 agonist ivuxolimab. Receptors originate from an adult with an advanced solid tumor such as melanoma, head and neck, liver or kidney cancer. The CDR3 runs from the conserved cysteine through the conserved F or W. D genes are given only for firm matches. Clone size is given for some rows only: seen once, a few or many times, or a class if the clone is expanded.

CSVEVTGGDGYTF,TGCAGCGTTGAAGTGACAGGGGGCGATGGCTACACCTTC,TRBV29-1,NA,TRBJ1-2,TRBD1
CASSVASGRARTGELFF,TGTGCCAGCAGCGTAGCGAGCGGGAGGGCCAGAACCGGGGAGCTGTTTTTT,TRBV9,NA,TRBJ2-2,TRBD2
CASSVRLAGYNEQFF,TGTGCCAGCAGCGTAAGACTAGCGGGTTACAATGAGCAGTTCTTC,TRBV9,NA,TRBJ2-1,TRBD2
CASSLGGTGSGNTIYF,TGTGCCAGCAGCTTGGGGGGGACAGGCTCTGGAAACACCATATATTTT,TRBV5-4,NA,TRBJ1-3,TRBD1
CASRPQGLDEQYF,TGTGCCAGCAGACCACAGGGGCTGGACGAGCAGTACTTC,TRBV6-5,NA,TRBJ2-7,TRBD1
CASSSSRLAGLTDTQYF,TGCGCCAGCAGCTCCTCCCGACTAGCGGGACTCACAGATACGCAGTATTTT,TRBV5-1,NA,TRBJ2-3,TRBD2
CATSRDPGGYEQYF,TGTGCCACCAGCAGAGATCCGGGGGGCTACGAGCAGTACTTC,TRBV15,NA,TRBJ2-7,TRBD2
CSVGGRRETQYF,TGCAGCGTGGGGGGGAGGAGGGAGACCCAGTACTTC,TRBV29-1,NA,TRBJ2-5,TRBD2
CASSFGGSTYEQYF,TGTGCCAGCAGTTTTGGGGGCTCCACCTACGAGCAGTACTTC,TRBV6-6,once,TRBJ2-7,NA
CASSQPTSGRVAEQFF,TGCGCCAGCAGCCAGCCAACTAGCGGGAGGGTGGCTGAGCAGTTCTTC,TRBV4-1,NA,TRBJ2-1,TRBD2
CASSISGSSYNSPLHF,TGTGCCAGTAGTATCAGCGGGAGCTCCTATAATTCACCCCTCCACTTT,TRBV19,NA,TRBJ1-6,NA
CASSLLRGETQYF,TGTGCCAGCAGTTTATTAAGAGGAGAGACCCAGTACTTC,TRBV27,once,TRBJ2-5,NA
CASSLDRGNTGELFF,TGCGCCAGCAGCCTAGACAGAGGGAACACCGGGGAGCTGTTTTTT,TRBV4-3,NA,TRBJ2-2,NA
CASRSTGQGRLEEQYF,TGTGCCAGCAGGTCTACCGGACAGGGCCGTTTGGAAGAGCAGTACTTC,TRBV28,NA,TRBJ2-7,TRBD1
CASSLGGNSYNEQFF,TGTGCCAGCAGCTTAGGTGGGAACAGCTACAATGAGCAGTTCTTC,TRBV11-3,NA,TRBJ2-1,NA
CASSRTGVLGGYTF,TGTGCCAGCAGCCGTACAGGGGTCCTGGGTGGCTACACCTTC,TRBV5-6,few,TRBJ1-2,TRBD1
CASSSGWWQANEKLFF,TGTGCCAGCAGCTCGGGGTGGTGGCAAGCTAATGAAAAACTGTTTTTT,TRBV7-3,NA,TRBJ1-4,NA
CASSLEQKGAEAFF,TGTGCCAGCAGCTTAGAACAGAAGGGGGCTGAAGCTTTCTTT,TRBV7-2,NA,TRBJ1-1,NA
CASSIPVPYEQYF,TGTGCCAGTAGTATACCCGTTCCCTACGAGCAGTACTTC,TRBV19,NA,TRBJ2-7,NA
CAISELPRGTDTQYF,TGTGCCATCAGCGAACTCCCTAGGGGCACAGATACGCAGTATTTT,TRBV10-3,NA,TRBJ2-3,NA
CASSLQGSGNTIYF,TGTGCCAGCTCACTTCAGGGCTCTGGAAACACCATATATTTT,TRBV18,NA,TRBJ1-3,NA
CSVTDGTDTQYF,TGCAGCGTCACTGACGGGACAGATACGCAGTATTTT,TRBV29-1,NA,TRBJ2-3,NA
CASSYRGALGETQYF,TGTGCCAGCAGTTACAGGGGGGCCCTCGGGGAGACCCAGTACTTC,TRBV6-5,NA,TRBJ2-5,NA
CASSEGRQQEKLFF,TGTGCCAGCTCCGAGGGACGGCAGCAAGAAAAACTGTTTTTT,TRBV18,NA,TRBJ1-4,NA
CAISERAASSTDTQYF,TGTGCCATCAGTGAGAGGGCAGCGTCTAGCACAGATACGCAGTATTTT,TRBV10-3,NA,TRBJ2-3,NA
CASSLDSGRQFF,TGTGCCAGCAGCTTAGATAGCGGGAGGCAGTTCTTC,TRBV7-9,NA,TRBJ2-1,TRBD2
CASSLNAGANVLTF,TGTGCCAGCAGCTTAAACGCCGGGGCCAACGTCCTGACTTTC,TRBV7-3,NA,TRBJ2-6,NA
CASSYAAGEQYF,TGTGCCAGCAGCTACGCAGCGGGCGAGCAGTACTTC,TRBV7-6,NA,TRBJ2-7,NA
CASSLSGATANYGYTF,TGTGCCAGCAGTTTATCAGGGGCCACAGCTAACTATGGCTACACCTTC,TRBV28,NA,TRBJ1-2,NA
CASSRKTGESYEQYF,TGTGCCAGCAGCCGGAAGACAGGAGAATCCTACGAGCAGTACTTC,TRBV5-4,NA,TRBJ2-7,NA
CASSLDMNTEAFF,TGTGCCAGCAGCCTAGACATGAACACTGAAGCTTTCTTT,TRBV7-3,NA,TRBJ1-1,NA
CASSPTTLTGAHYGYTF,TGTGCCAGCAGCCCGACAACCCTCACAGGGGCTCACTATGGCTACACCTTC,TRBV11-2,NA,TRBJ1-2,TRBD1
CASGLGGIGDTQYF,TGTGCTAGTGGTTTAGGAGGGATCGGAGATACGCAGTATTTT,TRBV12-5,NA,TRBJ2-3,NA
CASRPSLPTYEQYF,TGTGCCAGCAGACCGAGCCTACCCACCTACGAGCAGTACTTC,TRBV6-5,NA,TRBJ2-7,NA
CASSLDSGPGNTIYF,TGCGCCAGCAGCTTGGACAGCGGACCTGGAAACACCATATATTTT,TRBV4-3,NA,TRBJ1-3,NA
CASKTANTGELFF,TGTGCCAGCAAGACAGCGAACACCGGGGAGCTGTTTTTT,TRBV2,NA,TRBJ2-2,NA
CASSRTGQGTGNTIYF,TGCGCCAGCAGCCGGACGGGACAGGGAACTGGAAACACCATATATTTT,TRBV5-1,NA,TRBJ1-3,TRBD1
CATRREDLSYEQYF,TGTGCCACTAGGAGAGAGGACCTCTCCTACGAGCAGTACTTC,TRBV19,few,TRBJ2-7,NA
CAWCRESYNEQFF,TGTGCCTGGTGTAGAGAGTCCTACAATGAGCAGTTCTTC,TRBV30,NA,TRBJ2-1,NA
CASSLEGGWSEKLFF,TGTGCCAGCAGCTTAGAAGGAGGGTGGAGCGAAAAACTGTTTTTT,TRBV7-9,NA,TRBJ1-4,NA
CASSPPAAMNYGYTF,TGTGCCAGCTCACCACCCGCAGCCATGAACTATGGCTACACCTTC,TRBV18,NA,TRBJ1-2,NA
CASSLGGRVRNEQFF,TGTGCCAGCAGCTTGGGTGGGAGGGTTCGCAATGAGCAGTTCTTC,TRBV5-5,NA,TRBJ2-1,TRBD2
CASSLTGTGGNTIYF,TGCGCCAGCAGCTTGACAGGGACGGGAGGAAACACCATATATTTT,TRBV5-1,once,TRBJ1-3,NA
CASSFREGAYEQYF,TGTGCCAGCAGCTTCCGAGAGGGGGCTTACGAGCAGTACTTC,TRBV7-8,NA,TRBJ2-7,TRBD1
CASSSWGLEKDYEQYF,TGTGCCAGCAGCTCATGGGGGTTGGAAAAAGACTACGAGCAGTACTTC,TRBV7-3,NA,TRBJ2-7,NA
CSVLGGDGETQYF,TGCAGCGTCCTAGGGGGGGATGGTGAGACCCAGTACTTC,TRBV29-1,NA,TRBJ2-5,NA
CASRGLADTGELFF,TGTGCCAGCAGGGGACTAGCGGACACCGGGGAGCTGTTTTTT,TRBV7-2,once,TRBJ2-2,TRBD2
CAISGDRGAYEQYF,TGTGCCATCAGCGGGGACAGGGGGGCCTACGAGCAGTACTTC,TRBV10-3,once,TRBJ2-7,TRBD1
CASSPSLKGNNQPQHF,TGTGCCAGCAGTCCCTCCCTCAAGGGGAACAATCAGCCCCAGCATTTT,TRBV28,NA,TRBJ1-5,NA
CASSLNRGSVELFF,TGCGCCAGCAGCTTAAACCGAGGGTCGGTGGAGCTGTTTTTT,TRBV5-1,NA,TRBJ2-2,NA
CASSLGRGGTDTQYF,TGTGCCAGCAGCTTGGGTCGGGGAGGCACAGATACGCAGTATTTT,TRBV5-8,NA,TRBJ2-3,NA
CASSGRDGTTTQYF,TGTGCCAGTAGTGGGCGGGACGGAACCACGACCCAGTACTTC,TRBV19,NA,TRBJ2-5,NA
CASSQGLAVQETQYF,TGCGCCAGCAGCCAAGGACTAGCGGTGCAAGAGACCCAGTACTTC,TRBV5-1,NA,TRBJ2-5,TRBD2
CASTPGGTNYGYTF,TGTGCCAGTACCCCAGGGGGCACGAACTATGGCTACACCTTC,TRBV19,NA,TRBJ1-2,TRBD1